This T cell receptor (beta chain) was sequenced during a study of glioma-infiltrating T cells (dated by TCRdb to the mid-2010s). About the full investigation: TCR alpha- and beta-chain repertoires were sequenced from glioma tissue, non-neoplastic brain tissue and matched peripheral blood mononuclear cells. To measure divergence between tissue and blood T-cell populations, each tissue-infiltrating repertoire was compared with the peripheral blood repertoire of the same patient. Three low-grade glioma patients, fewer than 10 primary glioblastoma patients and three non-glioma patients contributing non-neoplastic brain tissue were included in the paired cohort. Results and caveats for the whole study, not just this receptor: Very few CDR3 sequences were shared between tissue and blood, attributed to high CDR3 diversity and limited sampling. Group comparisons rested on small numbers: three non-neoplastic, three low-grade glioma and 7 or 8 glioblastoma patients. VJ-independent divergence between tissue and blood was found to be below expectation in non-neoplastic patients but above expectation in all gliomas, particularly low-grade gliomas.

TCR alpha and beta CDR3 regions were amplified with the iRepertoire nested amplicon-rescue multiplex PCR (arm-PCR) platform from RNA. One-step reverse transcription and amplification used roughly 90-400 ng of tissue mRNA or PBMC total RNA as input. Following bead purification, Illumina adapters were added through a secondary multiplex PCR, and the libraries were then gel-purified between 200 and 400 bp. Internal 6-nucleotide barcodes were carried by the libraries and were used for demultiplexing. Sequencing of libraries was performed on an Illumina MiSeq with 2x220 or 2x250 nucleotide paired-end reads. On the authors' methods: FLASH 1.2.11 was used to merge paired reads, and BWA-MEM then aligned the reads to the GRCh37 human genome before TRA and TRB reads were extracted. V and J assignment used an IMGT-derived reference of cassette sequences and CDR3 motifs that included pseudogenes. Reads were translated in three frames, and productive CDR3s were defined as those with a C...FGXG motif and no stop codons. A clonotype was defined as a unique combination of a V-J cassette pair and a CDR3 amino acid sequence. Reads were filtered by Hamming distance, thresholded by each sample's sequence error rate in mapped regions. The public sequencing data were trimmed at Q25 with fastp and processed into clonotypes with MiXCR by TCRdb, which kept only in-frame beta chains. Each entry merges the rows of one CDR3 protein and shows their most common DNA and genes. None of the V and J calls come from the authors' own analysis; TCRdb made them. This sample holds approximately 120,000 distinct CDR3 sequences; 20% to 25% were observed only once. The ten most abundant clones make up about a third of the sample.

V is clipped by 5 bases and J by 5 bases, and the sequence between their germline boundaries is 12 bases long. The germline V gene supplies CDR1 SGHTA and CDR2 FQGNSA. There are 14 amino acids in the CDR3, from cysteine to phenylalanine inclusive. Only the CDR3 region is kept as DNA, spanning 42 bases read in frame from base 1. This clonotype has a count of ten or more. No antigen is known for it. It has no much larger one-base neighbor in the sample; base qualities were not kept. Material for sequencing was glioma tissue, nonneoplastic brain tissue, or PBMCs (not recorded which). The sequence was obtained from a human donor with low-grade glioma or glioblastoma, undergoing nonglioma brain surgery, or in good health (not recorded which). The V and J segments used are TRBV7-2 and TRBJ1-4, and possibly TRBD1, on 5 matching bases. In nucleotide form, the sequence is TGTGCCAGCAGCCAGGGACCGCCGAATGAAAAACTGTTTTTT. This codes for CASSQGPPNEKLFF. The CDR3 plus the reference TRBV7-2 and TRBJ1-4 genes for the other parts give the full variable domain: GAGVSQSPSNKVTEKGKDVELRCDPISGHTALYWYRQSLGQGLEFLIYFQGNSAPDKSGLPSDRFSAERTGGSVSTLTIQRTQQEDSAVYLCASSQGPPNEKLFFGSGTQLSVL.